This TCR beta chain was identified in a study of blood T cells in healthy people across ages. Germline values: CDR1 MNHEY, CDR2 SMNVEV (reference sequence). There are 20 residues in the CDR3. PCR was performed a second time for about 7 to 11 cycles using a sample-barcoded 5' primer and a J-beta primer mix. Tagging of each cDNA molecule was performed by a template-switch adaptor with 12 random nucleotides. TCRdb itself ran the 5' RACE reads through MiXCR, one entry per CDR3 protein. Among 650,000 or so distinct CDR3 sequences listed, over 40% were seen once. The chain joins TRBV27 to TRBJ2-5; 14 bases fit TRBD2. With the DNA end fitting TRBJ2-7 better, the J assignment may be wrong. The sample was blood. This receptor was identified in a woman aged 80 or over in good health. CDR3 sequence reads: CASSFNPGTSGSTALDEQYF. Here the CDR3 DNA reads TGTGCCAGCAGTTTCAACCCCGGGACTAGCGGGAGTACCGCATTAGACGAGCAGTACTTC.